The present T cell receptor beta chain was sequenced within a study of blood T cell repertoires in COVID-19. Using immunoSEQ multiplex PCR, the repertoire was profiled, and TCRdb retains in-frame clones only, with some absent. This table holds 75,000 or so clones, roughly 84% found once. The V gene end was trimmed by 7 bases and the J gene end by 5 bases; junction bases not matched to a gene: 6. CDR3 length: 14 residues. Germline CDR1 and CDR2: MDHEN and SYDVKM. The source material was peripheral blood. The TCR comes from a man aged 50-60 years with acute or convalescent COVID-19. The gene calls are TRBV28 and TRBJ1-3, with 9 bases lining up with TRBD1. The CDR3 nucleotides are TGTGCCAGCATTGGACAGGGGAGGCGAAACACCATATATTTT. This encodes CASIGQGRRNTIYF.